The 8 T cell receptor beta chains in this list originate from one sample, sequenced in a study of blood T cell repertoires in COVID-19. Sequencing was performed with immunoSEQ multiplex PCR; in TCRdb, only in-frame clones are kept and a portion is missing. This sample has approximately 280,000 clones, with roughly 80% found just once. The sequenced sample consisted of PBMCs or T cells enriched from blood (not recorded which). The receptor source for this set is a man in his forties or fifties who had been exposed to COVID-19.

This chain uses TRBV5-1 with TRBJ1-4, with D perhaps TRBD1 (6 bases). Germline CDR1 and CDR2: SGHRS and YFSETQ. This CDR3 contains 18 residues. Trimming took 0 bases from V and 0 from J, leaving 15 bases between them. The CDR3 spells CASSLASATGATNEKLFF. In nucleotides, the CDR3 is TGCGCCAGCAGCTTGGCCTCTGCGACAGGTGCAACTAATGAAAAACTGTTTTTT.

The chain carries TRBV9 and TRBJ1-1; a weak D match, TRBD1 (6 bases). The CDR3 has 15 residues. From germline, CDR1 is SGDLS and CDR2 YYNGEE. V was pared by 2 bases and J by 0 bases, with 11 bases between. The CDR3 nucleotides are TGTGCCAGCAGCGTGGGGACACAACTGAACACTGAAGCTTTCTTT. This gives the protein CASSVGTQLNTEAFF.

V usage is TRBV11-2 and J usage is TRBJ2-5, with 10 bases that match TRBD1. This CDR3 has 14 residues. Per the germline V gene, CDR1 is SGHAT and CDR2 is FQNNGV. V shed 0 bases, J shed 7 bases, and the junction held 2 bases outside the gene matches. The CDR3 nucleotides are TGTGCCAGCAGCTTAGATCGGACAGGGGGGACCCAGTACTTC. This gives the protein CASSLDRTGGTQYF.

The gene calls are TRBV5-1 and TRBJ2-1; TRBD2 agrees at 9 bases. Germline CDR1 SGHRS, CDR2 YFSETQ. The CDR3 totals 16 residues. V trimming: 1 base; J trimming: 5 bases; junction bases outside the gene matches: 7. The CDR3 spells CASSLRLAGSHNEQFF. The CDR3 DNA reads TGCGCCAGCAGCTTGAGGCTAGCGGGATCTCACAATGAGCAGTTCTTC.

The chain carries TRBV30 and TRBJ1-3; 8 bases match TRBD1. Trimming at V came to 0 bases and at J to 1 base, leaving 8 bases not matched to a gene. This CDR3 is built from 17 residues. Per the germline V gene, CDR1 is GTSNPN and CDR2 is SVGIG (reference sequence). DNA of the CDR3: TGTGCCTGGAGTGTTGGTGACAGGGGCCTATCTGGAAACACCATATATTTT. It codes for CAWSVGDRGLSGNTIYF.

The rearrangement uses TRBV3-1 (or the pseudogene TRBV3-2) and TRBJ2-1, with D possibly being TRBD2 (6 bases). Per the germline V gene, CDR1 is LGHDT and CDR2 is YNNKEL (reference sequence). Trimming left V 7 bases short and J 9 bases short, with 19 bases between. The CDR3 has 14 amino acids. CDR3 sequence (DNA): TGTGCCAGCATTAGCGGCCCTCCGGTGGGTGAGCAGTTCTTC. Translating it yields CASISGPPVGEQFF.

This clone came up a few times. In DNA form, the CDR3 reads TGTGCCAGCAGGGGGGGGGCGGCACCCCTCCACTTT. Its translation: CASRGGAAPLHF. The J gene is TRBJ1-6, the V gene TRBV12-3 or TRBV12-4; TRBD1 might be the D (6 bases). CDR3 length equals 12 residues. Trimming took 6 bases from V and 11 from J, leaving 11 bases between them.

This clone is a singleton in its sample. The chain combines TRBV24-1 with TRBJ2-4, with TRBD1 matching over 7 bases. The V segment lost 7 bases and the J segment 12 bases; nucleotides outside the gene matches: 11. Germline-derived CDR1 and CDR2 are KGHDR and SFDVKD. The CDR3 consists of 13 residues. The DNA for the CDR3 is TGTGCCACCAGGGACAGGATAGAGTTTTGTCAGTACTTC. This encodes CATRDRIEFCQYF.